One sample yielded the 20 T cell receptor beta chains listed below, sequenced in a study of blood T cell repertoires in COVID-19. The data were produced by immunoSEQ multiplex PCR, yet TCRdb's version contains in-frame clones alone and is incomplete. The repertoire holds under 300,000 clones, with approximately 90% as singletons. Input material: PBMCs or T cells enriched from blood (not recorded which). The receptors originated from a man younger than 30 who had recovered from COVID-19.

In its sample, this clone was seen a few times. The chain joins TRBV5-1 to TRBJ1-4; 8 bases are a match to TRBD1. The length of the CDR3 is 14 residues. V lost 2 bases to trimming and J lost 3 bases; unmatched junction nucleotides: 0. Germline CDR1 and CDR2: SGHRS and YFSETQ. In nucleotides, the CDR3 is TGCGCCAGCAGCTTCAGGGGGCCTAATGAAAAACTGTTTTTT. Encoded protein: CASSFRGPNEKLFF.

The rearrangement links TRBV7-9 to TRBJ2-3; 9 bases map to TRBD1. J was trimmed by 2 bases and V by 2 bases; bases with no gene match: 5. The CDR3 extends over 16 amino acids. CDR1 and CDR2 (germline): SEHNR, FQNEAQ (reference sequence). For the CDR3, the DNA is TGTGCCAGCAGCTTATCTTGGACAGGGGCCACAGATACGCAGTATTTT. Translating gives CASSLSWTGATDTQYF. The whole variable domain, filled in from reference TRBV7-9 and TRBJ2-3, reads DTGVSQNPRHKITKRGQNVTFRCDPISEHNRLYWYRQTLGQGPEFLTYFQNEAQLEKSRLLSDRFSAERPKGSFSTLEIQRTEQGDSAMYLCASSLSWTGATDTQYFGPGTRLTVL.

Comment on this clone: Distinct nucleotide sequences in the sample also encode this CDR3. The chain carries TRBV5-5 and TRBJ2-1; weak D call: TRBD2 (5 bases). With 0 bases removed from V and 4 bases from J, the gap between germline ends came to 11 bases. From germline, CDR1 is SGHKS and CDR2 YYEKEE (reference sequence). CDR3 length: 15 residues. The CDR3 DNA reads TGTGCCAGCAGCTTGGGTCTAGCCGTGTACAATGAGCAGTTCTTC. Translation gives CASSLGLAVYNEQFF.

The V call is TRBV28, the J call TRBJ1-5; 7 bases are a match to TRBD1. CDR3 length: 16 residues. V shed 3 bases, J shed 7 bases, and the junction held 12 bases outside the gene matches. Germline V gene sequence: CDR1 MDHEN, CDR2 SYDVKM. As DNA, the CDR3 is TGTGCCAGCAGTTTGTTAGGCAGGGGGTCGTTACAGCCCCAGCATTTT. Its translation is CASSLLGRGSLQPQHF.

This sequence joins TRBV6-1 and TRBJ1-5; 8 bases agree with TRBD1. This CDR3 comprises 14 residues. J was trimmed by 7 bases and V by 3 bases; bases with no gene match: 5. Germline V gene lookup returns CDR1 MNHNS and CDR2 SASEGT. The CDR3 region has the DNA TGTGCCAGCAGTGATGGACAGGGCCGCCAGCCCCAGCATTTT. Residues: CASSDGQGRQPQHF.

The rearrangement uses TRBV27 and TRBJ1-6; 7 bases align to TRBD1. Germline V gene data show CDR1 as MNHEY and CDR2 as SMNVEV (reference sequence). The CDR3 consists of 19 residues. The V segment lost 4 bases and the J segment 0 bases; nucleotides outside the gene matches: 12. The CDR3 loop reads CASSSSDRRFSSYNSPLHF. In DNA, the CDR3 is TGTGCCAGCAGTTCCTCGGACAGGAGATTTAGCTCCTATAATTCACCCCTCCACTTT.

The chain employs TRBV11-2 and TRBJ2-2; 10 bases are shared with TRBD2. CDR1 is SGHAT and CDR2 is FQNNGV in the germline V gene. The CDR3 covers 19 residues. With 5 bases clipped from V and 6 bases from J, the junction kept 18 bases outside the gene matches. The CDR3 sequence is CASSPRWLAGETLSGELFF. The CDR3 DNA sequence: TGTGCCAGCAGCCCCCGTTGGCTAGCGGGAGAAACGCTTTCCGGGGAGCTGTTTTTT.

V usage is TRBV19 and J usage is TRBJ1-2; D is unclear. V was shortened by 5 bases and J by 9 bases, with 25 bases between the two germline ends. The CDR3 contains 16 residues. Germline CDR1 reads LNHDA; CDR2 reads SQIVND (reference sequence). This CDR3 is CASSELRLGRNMSYTF. The CDR3 nucleotides read TGTGCCAGTAGTGAATTAAGACTCGGTCGAAATATGAGCTACACCTTC.

The sample holds many counts of this clone. The chain links TRBV4-2 to TRBJ1-6; a possible D gene is TRBD1 (5 bases). The germline CDR1 and CDR2 sequences are LGHNA and YNFKEQ. The V gene lost 0 bases and the J gene lost 9 bases, with 15 bases spanning the gap. The CDR3 is 16 amino acids. For the CDR3, the DNA is TGTGCCAGCAGCCAAGACTGGCCGGGGGTGAGTTCACCCCTCCACTTT. This codes for CASSQDWPGVSSPLHF.

The rearrangement uses TRBV7-2 and TRBJ2-7; D is perhaps TRBD2 (6 bases). Trimming pared 1 base from V and 1 base from J, leaving 8 bases between. The germline V gene has CDR1 SGHTA and CDR2 FQGNSA. The CDR3 contains 14 residues. In DNA, the CDR3 is TGTGCCAGCAGCTTAGGACTAGAGTCCTACGAGCAGTACTTC. It codes for CASSLGLESYEQYF.

The chain links TRBV30 to TRBJ1-1; maybe TRBD1 (6 bases). V was pared by 4 bases and J by 1 base, with 13 bases between. The CDR3 extends over 14 amino acids. Looked up from germline, CDR1 is GTSNPN and CDR2 is SVGIG (reference sequence). In nucleotides, the CDR3 is TGTGCCTGGATACGGCAGGGGAGGAACACTGAAGCTTTCTTT. It specifies CAWIRQGRNTEAFF. Together with reference TRBV30 and TRBJ1-1, the CDR3 gives the full variable domain: SQTIHQWPATLVQPVGSPLSLECTVEGTSNPNLYWYRQAAGRGLQLLFYSVGIGQISSEVPQNLSASRPQDRQFILSSKKLLLSDSGFYLCAWIRQGRNTEAFFGQGTRLTVV.

The genes are TRBV7-8 and TRBJ2-2; 7 bases are shared with TRBD1. CDR1 is SGHVS, CDR2 FQNEAQ, per germline. The CDR3 spans 18 residues. The ends lost 5 bases at V and 4 bases at J; junction bases unmatched: 16. The CDR3 loop is CASSPIPQRTGGTGELFF. CDR3 sequence (DNA): TGTGCCAGCAGCCCTATACCCCAAAGGACAGGTGGCACCGGGGAGCTGTTTTTT. The full variable domain, completed using reference TRBV7-8 and TRBJ2-2, is GAGVSQSPRYKVAKRGQDVALRCDPISGHVSLFWYQQALGQGPEFLTYFQNEAQLDKSGLPSDRFFAERPEGSVSTLKIQRTQQEDSAVYLCASSPIPQRTGGTGELFFGEGSRLTVL.

The chain recombines TRBV4-1 with TRBJ1-1, with a tentative D call TRBD1 (5 bases). Germline V lookup: CDR1 MGHRA, CDR2 YSYEKL. The germline V and J ends were trimmed by 0 bases and 5 bases, with 10 bases remaining between them. The CDR3 is 14 amino acids. CDR3 protein: CASSQDQGVTEAFF. In DNA form, the CDR3 reads TGCGCCAGCAGCCAAGATCAGGGCGTGACTGAAGCTTTCTTT.

V is TRBV4-1 and J is TRBJ1-1, with D tentatively TRBD1 (6 bases). This CDR3 is built from 14 residues. V shed 2 bases and J shed 4 bases, with 11 bases lying between them. CDR1 is MGHRA and CDR2 is YSYEKL in the germline V gene. The CDR3 bases are TGCGCCAGCAGCCAATTCCCCAGGGGCACTGAAGCTTTCTTT. Translation: CASSQFPRGTEAFF.

This chain joins TRBV5-4 and TRBJ2-2; D possibly corresponds to TRBD1 (6 bases). With 4 bases removed from V and 4 bases from J, the gap between germline ends came to 14 bases. This CDR3 has 15 amino acids. Germline-derived CDR1 and CDR2 are SGHNT and YYREEE (reference sequence). CDR3 sequence: CASSLGQLLTGELFF. CDR3 DNA sequence: TGTGCCAGCAGCCTCGGACAGCTACTCACCGGGGAGCTGTTTTTT. The whole variable domain, filled in from reference TRBV5-4 and TRBJ2-2, reads ETGVTQSPTHLIKTRGQQVTLRCSSQSGHNTVSWYQQALGQGPQFIFQYYREEENGRGNFPPRFSGLQFPNYSSELNVNALELDDSALYLCASSLGQLLTGELFFGEGSRLTVL.

The chain couples TRBV9 to TRBJ1-6, with TRBD1 identical over 7 bases. The CDR3 consists of 15 residues. Germline loops: CDR1 SGDLS, CDR2 YYNGEE. V lost 4 bases and J lost 10; bases outside the gene matches: 11. CDR3 sequence reads: CASSLGTQGTSPLHF. The CDR3 nucleotides are TGTGCCAGCAGCCTAGGGACACAGGGGACATCACCCCTCCACTTT.

The V gene is TRBV10-2, the J gene TRBJ2-5; the match to TRBD1 covers 9 bases. From germline, CDR1 is WSHSY and CDR2 SAAADI. V was clipped by 5 bases and J by 7 bases; unmatched bases: 11. This CDR3 has 15 residues. CDR3 nucleotides: TGCGCCAGCAGTACCCGAACAGGGGGCGCGGGGACCCAGTACTTC. This sequence encodes CASSTRTGGAGTQYF.

The gene calls are TRBV2 and TRBJ2-2; TRBD1 agrees at 8 bases. The ends lost 5 bases at V and 1 base at J; junction bases unmatched: 3. This CDR3 region has 15 residues. Germline V gene data show CDR1 as SNHLY and CDR2 as FYNNEI. The CDR3 DNA reads as TGTGCCAGCAGTTATGACAGGGGGAACACCGGGGAGCTGTTTTTT. It codes for CASSYDRGNTGELFF.

This clone was seen once. The V gene is TRBV19, the J gene TRBJ1-5; unclear D gene. This CDR3 is 16 amino acids long. V was trimmed by 3 bases and J by 5 bases, leaving 17 bases between them. Germline CDR1 is LNHDA and CDR2 is SQIVND (reference sequence). DNA of the CDR3: TGTGCCAGTAGTATCTATGGAGGTCGCCCGGATCAGCCCCAGCATTTT. Encoded protein: CASSIYGGRPDQPQHF.

The rearrangement links TRBV30 to TRBJ1-2, with 7 bases fitting TRBD1. Germline V gene sequence: CDR1 GTSNPN, CDR2 SVGIG (reference sequence). V shed 5 bases, J shed 0 bases, and the junction held 0 bases outside the gene matches. CDR3 length: 12 amino acids. Written as DNA, the CDR3 is TGTGCCTGGCAGGGGGCTAACTATGGCTACACCTTC. Amino acid sequence: CAWQGANYGYTF.